This passage covers 29 T cell receptor beta chains from one sample sequenced in a study of cytomegalovirus exposure and HLA in healthy donors. The study ran its PCR with 60 Vbeta and 13 Jbeta primers. Some clones are missing from TCRdb's copy, which holds only in-frame ones; the method was immunoSEQ multiplex PCR. The table includes about 89,000 clones, roughly 79% detected once. The sequencing input was PBMCs. The receptors come from a male donor in good health and CMV-seronegative.

This chain uses TRBV30 with TRBJ2-1; D might be TRBD2 (6 bases). Per the germline V gene, CDR1 is GTSNPN and CDR2 is SVGIG (reference sequence). With 8 bases removed from V and 5 bases from J, the gap between germline ends came to 16 bases. The CDR3 runs 13 residues. CDR3 protein: CASRWTTDNEQFF. CDR3 bases: TGTGCCAGTAGGTGGACTACCGACAATGAGCAGTTCTTC.

The chain joins TRBV4-1 to TRBJ1-1; 11 bases fit TRBD1. CDR1 is MGHRA, CDR2 YSYEKL, per germline. This CDR3 region has 20 residues. Unmatched junction bases numbered 16, after V lost 0 bases and J lost 4 bases. The CDR3 loop reads CASSQDPSSRGTGGPTEAFF. CDR3 sequence (DNA): TGCGCCAGCAGCCAAGATCCTAGCTCCCGTGGGACAGGGGGTCCCACTGAAGCTTTCTTT.

V gene TRBV5-1 combines with J gene TRBJ2-1; 8 bases match TRBD2. The germline V gene encodes CDR1 SGHRS and CDR2 YFSETQ. The CDR3 is made up of 16 amino acids. V trimming: 1 base; J trimming: 5 bases; junction bases outside the gene matches: 8. The CDR3 protein is CASSLNPSGSHNEQFF. The CDR3 DNA sequence: TGCGCCAGCAGCTTGAATCCCAGCGGGAGTCACAATGAGCAGTTCTTC.

The chain is built from TRBV4-3 and TRBJ2-5, with TRBD2 matching 13 bases. The germline gives CDR1 LGHNA, CDR2 YSLEER. The trim removed 1 base at V and 1 base at J, leaving 6 bases unmatched. The CDR3 is 18 residues long. This chain's CDR3 is CASSQGRGLAGFQETQYF. DNA for the CDR3: TGCGCCAGCAGCCAAGGGAGGGGACTAGCGGGATTCCAAGAGACCCAGTACTTC.

In its sample, this clone was seen once. The chain couples TRBV5-1 to TRBJ2-5; D perhaps matches TRBD1 (5 bases). The germline V and J ends were trimmed by 0 bases and 4 bases, with 7 bases remaining between them. Germline V gives CDR1 SGHRS, CDR2 YFSETQ. The CDR3 is made up of 13 amino acids. CDR3 in DNA: TGCGCCAGCAGCTTGGACAGGTTAGAGACCCAGTACTTC. Its translation is CASSLDRLETQYF.

This clone was detected once. V is TRBV7-9 and J is TRBJ1-4, with D possibly matching TRBD1 (6 bases). Germline lookup yields CDR1 SEHNR and CDR2 FQNEAQ (reference sequence). The V end was cut by 4 bases, the J end by 4 bases, with 10 bases between. The CDR3 is made up of 14 amino acids. The CDR3 region is CASSSQGNNEKLFF. CDR3 nucleotide sequence: TGTGCCAGCAGCTCACAGGGTAATAATGAAAAACTGTTTTTT.

The chain is built from TRBV5-6 and TRBJ1-2, with D hard to call. Germline assignment: CDR1 SGHDT and CDR2 YYEEEE. The CDR3 is 13 residues long. V was cut by 1 base and J by 8 bases, with 12 bases left in between. The CDR3: CASSLIGVHGYTF. The CDR3 bases are TGTGCCAGCAGCTTGATCGGGGTCCACGGCTACACCTTC.

V gene TRBV9 combines with J gene TRBJ2-3; 13 nucleotides align to TRBD2. This CDR3 has 15 amino acids. Trimming removed 3 bases from V and 4 bases from J; junction bases left unmatched: 2. Germline lookup yields CDR1 SGDLS and CDR2 YYNGEE. CDR3 region: CASSGGLAGSDTQYF. CDR3 sequence (DNA): TGTGCCAGCAGCGGGGGACTAGCGGGATCAGATACGCAGTATTTT. The whole variable domain, remainder taken from reference TRBV9 and TRBJ2-3, is DSGVTQTPKHLITATGQRVTLRCSPRSGDLSVYWYQQSLDQGLQFLIQYYNGEERAKGNILERFSAQQFPDLHSELNLSSLELGDSALYFCASSGGLAGSDTQYFGPGTRLTVL.

This clone has more than one count but fewer than ten. V and J are TRBV9 and TRBJ2-1; D perhaps matches TRBD2 (6 bases). V was cut by 0 bases and J by 7 bases, with 17 bases left in between. Germline V lookup: CDR1 SGDLS, CDR2 YYNGEE. The CDR3 consists of 16 residues. DNA for the CDR3: TGTGCCAGCAGCGTAGGTTTAGCGGATGACGGAAATGAGCAGTTCTTC. Translated, it gives CASSVGLADDGNEQFF. Using reference TRBV9 and TRBJ2-1 for the parts outside the CDR3, the full variable domain is DSGVTQTPKHLITATGQRVTLRCSPRSGDLSVYWYQQSLDQGLQFLIQYYNGEERAKGNILERFSAQQFPDLHSELNLSSLELGDSALYFCASSVGLADDGNEQFFGPGTRLTVL.

This clone appeared a few times. This chain joins TRBV18 and TRBJ2-5; 8 bases line up with TRBD2. The CDR3 has 15 residues. Germline V gene lookup returns CDR1 KGHSH and CDR2 LQKENI. J gave up 4 bases and V 3 bases, and 7 bases lay outside the gene matches. CDR3 sequence: CASSPVAGPGETQYF. Here the CDR3 DNA reads TGTGCCAGCTCACCTGTAGCGGGACCGGGAGAGACCCAGTACTTC.

This clone has just one count. The chain combines TRBV6-5 with TRBJ1-1, with a tentative D call TRBD1 (5 bases). V was clipped by 0 bases and J by 6 bases, with 11 bases between them. CDR3 length equals 14 residues. Per germline, CDR1 MNHEY and CDR2 SVGAGI. The CDR3 DNA is TGTGCCAGCAGTTACTCGTATCAGACAGCTGAAGCTTTCTTT. Residues: CASSYSYQTAEAFF.

J is TRBJ1-2 and V is TRBV19; 7 positions match TRBD1. The CDR3 is made up of 16 amino acids. Germline CDR1 LNHDA, CDR2 SQIVND (reference sequence). V trimming: 3 bases; J trimming: 4 bases; junction bases outside the gene matches: 11. The CDR3 DNA follows: TGTGCCAGTAGTATCGGTAACAGGGGAATTTCCTATGGCTACACCTTC. Translation: CASSIGNRGISYGYTF. Filled out from reference TRBV19 and TRBJ1-2, the complete variable domain reads DGGITQSPKYLFRKEGQNVTLSCEQNLNHDAMYWYRQDPGQGLRLIYYSQIVNDFQKGDIAEGYSVSREKKESFPLTVTSAQKNPTAFYLCASSIGNRGISYGYTFGSGTRLTVV.

The genes are TRBV5-6 and TRBJ2-5; 14 bases agree with TRBD2. The CDR3 runs to 14 residues. Looked up from germline, CDR1 is SGHDT and CDR2 is YYEEEE. Trimming at V came to 3 bases and at J to 7 bases, leaving 2 bases not matched to a gene. The CDR3 DNA is TGTGCCAGCAGCTGGGGGACTAGCGGGGGGACCCAGTACTTC. Amino acids: CASSWGTSGGTQYF.

About this clone: The same CDR3 can be traced to other DNA sequences in this sample. V gene TRBV9 combines with J gene TRBJ2-3, with TRBD1 as a possible D gene (6 bases). Germline V CDR1 and CDR2: SGDLS, YYNGEE. CDR3 length: 15 amino acids. V lost 0 bases, J lost 3 bases, and 11 bases lay in between. The CDR3 sequence: CASSVEDRGTDTQYF. The CDR3 DNA sequence: TGTGCCAGCAGCGTAGAGGACAGAGGGACAGATACGCAGTATTTT. Full variable domain (outside the CDR3, taken from reference TRBV9 and TRBJ2-3): DSGVTQTPKHLITATGQRVTLRCSPRSGDLSVYWYQQSLDQGLQFLIQYYNGEERAKGNILERFSAQQFPDLHSELNLSSLELGDSALYFCASSVEDRGTDTQYFGPGTRLTVL.

The rearrangement uses TRBV4-1 and TRBJ2-6; a possible D gene is TRBD1 (6 bases). Per the germline V gene, CDR1 is MGHRA and CDR2 is YSYEKL. CDR3 length: 15 residues. V was pared by 5 bases and J by 2 bases, with 10 bases between. The CDR3 DNA reads as TGCGCCAGCAGCTCAGGGGTGGCTGGGGCCAACGTCCTGACTTTC. Translation: CASSSGVAGANVLTF.

This sequence joins TRBV7-2 and TRBJ2-7; the D gene is possibly TRBD1 (6 bases). V lost 4 bases and J lost 7, with 17 bases in between. The CDR3 spans 14 residues. From germline, CDR1 is SGHTA and CDR2 FQGNSA. CDR3 nucleotides: TGTGCCAGCAGCTACCGGGACACCGGGTTGGAGCAGTACTTC. It translates to CASSYRDTGLEQYF.

As for this clone: Different DNA sequences within this sample yield the same CDR3. The chain employs TRBV9 and TRBJ1-4, with D possibly being TRBD1 (5 bases). The CDR3 is 15 amino acids. CDR1 and CDR2 from the germline V gene are SGDLS and YYNGEE. Trimming removed 0 bases from V and 3 bases from J, with 9 bases in between. CDR3 sequence reads: CASSVGGQANEKLFF. DNA of the CDR3: TGTGCCAGCAGCGTAGGGGGCCAGGCTAATGAAAAACTGTTTTTT.

In nucleotides, the CDR3 is TGTGCCAGTAGTATTCGAGAGTACACTGAAGCTTTCTTT. Protein: CASSIREYTEAFF. This sequence joins TRBV19 and TRBJ1-1, with D unclear. Trimming removed 3 bases from V and 3 bases from J, with 8 bases in between. The CDR3 runs 13 residues. Germline lookup yields CDR1 LNHDA and CDR2 SQIVND (reference sequence).

The chain carries TRBV19 and TRBJ1-2; the D gene is possibly TRBD1 (6 bases). CDR3 length equals 13 residues. The germline V gene has CDR1 LNHDA and CDR2 SQIVND (reference sequence). V was pared by 10 bases and J by 4 bases, with 16 bases between. CDR3: CATNTGGAYGYTF. DNA of the CDR3: TGTGCCACAAACACGGGGGGCGCCTATGGCTACACCTTC.

The gene calls are TRBV9 and TRBJ2-7, with D possibly being TRBD1 (6 bases). The CDR3 has 14 amino acids. Trimming shortened V by 3 bases and J by 5 bases, and 15 bases separated the two germline ends. Looked up from germline, CDR1 is SGDLS and CDR2 is YYNGEE. In DNA form, the CDR3 reads TGTGCCAGCAGCGCAAAACAGGGAGTTGACGAGCAGTACTTC. As protein: CASSAKQGVDEQYF.

The chain links TRBV5-4 to TRBJ2-5; 7 bases are shared with TRBD2. The J call is uncertain, as TRBJ2-7 better fits the DNA end. The germline V gene encodes CDR1 SGHNT and CDR2 YYREEE (reference sequence). CDR3 length: 16 residues. CDR3 nucleotide sequence: TGTGCCAGCAGCCCTTGGGGGGGGACGTCTTCCTACGAGCAGTACTTC. It specifies CASSPWGGTSSYEQYF.

The J gene is TRBJ1-6, the V gene TRBV28; D perhaps matches TRBD1 (5 bases). Trimming removed 6 bases from V and 7 bases from J, with 16 bases in between. From germline, CDR1 is MDHEN and CDR2 SYDVKM. CDR3 length equals 15 residues. The CDR3 nucleotides read TGTGCCAGCAGGCTTGGGGGGACCTTCAATTCACCCCTCCACTTT. Translating gives CASRLGGTFNSPLHF.

The chain employs TRBV2 and TRBJ1-1, with 9 positions matching TRBD1. Germline V lookup: CDR1 SNHLY, CDR2 FYNNEI. V trimming: 4 bases; J trimming: 5 bases; junction bases outside the gene matches: 11. The CDR3 has 16 residues. The CDR3 region is CASSGGTGKRGTEAFF. The CDR3 DNA reads as TGTGCCAGCAGTGGGGGGACAGGGAAGAGGGGGACTGAAGCTTTCTTT.

This chain links TRBV25-1 with TRBJ2-1; weak D call: TRBD1 (5 bases). The CDR3 runs 15 residues. Trimming shortened V by 4 bases and J by 2 bases, and 12 bases separated the two germline ends. Germline-derived CDR1 and CDR2 are MGHDK and SYGVNS. The CDR3: CASSAGLPTYNEQFF. The CDR3 region has the DNA TGTGCCAGCAGTGCAGGGCTGCCTACCTACAATGAGCAGTTCTTC.

This clone was recorded once. This chain uses TRBV5-1 with TRBJ2-7; perhaps TRBD2 as D (5 bases). Per the germline V gene, CDR1 is SGHRS and CDR2 is YFSETQ. The CDR3 consists of 14 residues. V lost 0 bases and J lost 3, with 10 bases in between. CDR3 DNA sequence: TGCGCCAGCAGCTTGGAGACGGGAATCTACGAGCAGTACTTC. Protein: CASSLETGIYEQYF.

The rearrangement links TRBV19 to TRBJ2-7; TRBD2 is a possible D gene (6 bases). The CDR3 totals 15 residues. Deletions cut 6 bases from V and 0 bases from J, with 15 bases between. Germline values: CDR1 LNHDA, CDR2 SQIVND (reference sequence). In DNA, the CDR3 is TGTGCCAGTAGGGCCAGCGGCGGGAACTCCTACGAGCAGTACTTC. Translating it yields CASRASGGNSYEQYF.

The CDR3 nucleotides are TGTGCCAGCAGCGTAGCTACGGGGGGCTACACCTTC. Translation: CASSVATGGYTF. The chain recombines TRBV9 with TRBJ1-2; no reliable D call. The germline CDR1 and CDR2 sequences are SGDLS and YYNGEE. CDR3 size: 12 residues. Trimming pared 0 bases from V and 8 bases from J, leaving 8 bases between.

The chain uses TRBV19 and TRBJ1-1; D is unresolved. The CDR3 contains 16 residues. V dropped 3 bases and J dropped 0 bases, with 14 bases sitting between them. The V gene's germline CDR1 is LNHDA and CDR2 SQIVND (reference sequence). The CDR3 spells CASSINGQTMNTEAFF. The CDR3 DNA reads TGTGCCAGTAGTATTAATGGGCAGACCATGAACACTGAAGCTTTCTTT. Filled out from reference TRBV19 and TRBJ1-1, the complete variable domain reads DGGITQSPKYLFRKEGQNVTLSCEQNLNHDAMYWYRQDPGQGLRLIYYSQIVNDFQKGDIAEGYSVSREKKESFPLTVTSAQKNPTAFYLCASSINGQTMNTEAFFGQGTRLTVV.

The table lists this clone with a few counts. The chain uses TRBV5-1 and TRBJ2-1, with 9 bases identical to TRBD2. The CDR3 extends over 19 amino acids. Germline CDR1 and CDR2: SGHRS and YFSETQ. V gave up 1 base and J gave up 4 bases; unmatched junction bases: 15. The CDR3 loop reads CASSLIAGGGARKYNEQFF. In DNA form, the CDR3 reads TGCGCCAGCAGCTTGATCGCGGGCGGGGGGGCCCGGAAATACAATGAGCAGTTCTTC.